Below are 8 T cell receptor beta chains sequenced from a single sample in a study of breast tumors, draining lymph nodes, adjacent tissues. TCRdb redid the calling of the multiplex PCR reads with MiXCR, one entry per CDR3 protein. The repertoire has tens of thousands of distinct CDR3 sequences, 20% to 25% of them found once; the top ten carry 6.5% to 8%. The sequenced sample was breast tumor tissue. These receptors were obtained from a female donor with breast cancer. Some clones in this sample may be carry-over from other donors' samples.

The chain employs TRBV5-1 and TRBJ2-5; 10 bases align to TRBD2. Germline V gene data show CDR1 as SGHRS and CDR2 as YFSETQ. CDR3 length equals 16 residues. Trimming cost V 4 bases and J 1 base; bases outside gene matches: 7. The CDR3 DNA is TGCGCCAGCAGCCTATATAGCGGGGGGTTCCAAGAGACCCAGTACTTC. Protein sequence: CASSLYSGGFQETQYF.

This clonotype has at least ten counts. The chain is built from TRBV20-1 and TRBJ2-1; TRBD1 agrees at 9 bases. After removal of 3 bases from V and 7 bases from J, the junction contained 10 bases not matched to a gene. The CDR3 is 15 residues long. The germline CDR1 and CDR2 sequences are DFQATT and SNEGSKA (reference sequence). CDR3: CSARDRGYHRNEQFF. The CDR3, as DNA: TGCAGTGCTAGGGACAGGGGCTATCATAGGAATGAGCAGTTCTTC.

This clonotype was counted ten times or more. V is TRBV7-2 and J is TRBJ1-2; D uncertain. The CDR3 loop spans 13 amino acids. Germline lookup yields CDR1 SGHTA and CDR2 FQGNSA. V lost 1 base, J lost 7 bases, and 10 bases lay in between. The CDR3 nucleotides are TGTGCCAGCAGCTTAGACGGTGAGGTTGGCTACACCTTC. Translated: CASSLDGEVGYTF.

At least ten counts were recorded for this clonotype. The rearrangement joins TRBV24-1 to TRBJ1-2; 10 nucleotides match TRBD1. This CDR3 is 16 amino acids long. V shed 4 bases, J shed 6 bases, and the junction held 10 bases outside the gene matches. Looked up from germline, CDR1 is KGHDR and CDR2 is SFDVKD. The CDR3 nucleotides are TGTGCCACCAGTGACAACAACGCTGACAGGGGGCATGGCTACACCTTC. This encodes CATSDNNADRGHGYTF.

By share, this clonotype counts as medium-sized. The chain carries TRBV20-1 and TRBJ2-3, with 9 bases fitting TRBD2. CDR3 length: 16 amino acids. The germline V gene has CDR1 DFQATT and CDR2 SNEGSKA (reference sequence). V shed 0 bases, J shed 6 bases, and the junction held 10 bases outside the gene matches. The CDR3 is CSARDQGGGDSDTQYF. The CDR3 coding sequence is TGCAGTGCTAGAGATCAAGGCGGGGGGGACTCCGATACGCAGTATTTT.

This clonotype has ten or more counts. This chain links TRBV7-9 with TRBJ2-2; tentatively, D is TRBD2 (6 bases). This CDR3 is built from 18 residues. Germline CDR1 and CDR2: SEHNR and FQNEAQ (reference sequence). Trimming pared 5 bases from V and 2 bases from J, leaving 21 bases between. Here the CDR3 reads CASSGRGGSSLNTGELFF. CDR3 in DNA: TGTGCCAGCAGCGGTCGGGGAGGTTCATCACTAAACACCGGGGAGCTGTTTTTT. The complete variable domain, with remaining parts taken from reference TRBV7-9 and TRBJ2-2, reads DTGVSQNPRHKITKRGQNVTFRCDPISEHNRLYWYRQTLGQGPEFLTYFQNEAQLEKSRLLSDRFSAERPKGSFSTLEIQRTEQGDSAMYLCASSGRGGSSLNTGELFFGEGSRLTVL.

The chain recombines TRBV3-1 with TRBJ1-4; 7 positions agree with TRBD1. The CDR3 length is 14 residues. With V trimmed by 3 bases and J by 10 bases, 8 bases remained unmatched. Germline assignment: CDR1 LGHDT and CDR2 YNNKEL (reference sequence). The CDR3: CASSHGPGQTKLFF. The CDR3, as DNA: TGTGCCAGCAGCCACGGACCGGGACAGACAAAACTGTTTTTT.

This clonotype was observed at least ten times. The chain uses TRBV27 and TRBJ1-3; 11 bases are shared with TRBD1. Germline CDR1 and CDR2: MNHEY and SMNVEV (reference sequence). The CDR3 runs 14 residues. The ends lost 6 bases at V and 6 bases at J; junction bases unmatched: 4. The CDR3 spells CASRRTGGTNTIYF. Written as DNA, the CDR3 is TGTGCCAGCAGGCGGACAGGGGGCACAAACACCATATATTTT.